Listed here are 18 T cell receptor beta chains from one sample, sequenced in a study of blood T cell repertoires in COVID-19. The data were produced by immunoSEQ multiplex PCR, yet TCRdb's version contains in-frame clones alone and is incomplete. The sample records 300,000 to 400,000 clones, over 70% being singletons. Sequencing was performed on peripheral blood. The receptors shown here come from a man aged 30 to 39 with active or convalescent COVID-19.

The genes are TRBV6-4 and TRBJ2-3; D is perhaps TRBD2 (7 bases). The CDR3 sequence is 14 residues long. Between the trimmed V and J ends, which lost 11 bases and 5 bases, there was a span of 20 bases. Germline lookup yields CDR1 MRHNA and CDR2 SNTAGT. The CDR3 coding sequence is TGTGCCGCGCCCGGAGGGGGGGCGGTAGATACGCAGTATTTT. Protein product: CAAPGGGAVDTQYF.

The V gene is TRBV11-2, the J gene TRBJ1-2, with 11 bases matching TRBD1. Germline V gene sequence: CDR1 SGHAT, CDR2 FQNNGV. The CDR3 extends over 15 amino acids. V gave up 5 bases and J gave up 5 bases; unmatched junction bases: 7. The CDR3 nucleotides read TGTGCCAGCAGCCGCCGGACAGGGGGCGAATATGGCTACACCTTC. Its translation is CASSRRTGGEYGYTF.

CDR3 sequence (DNA): TGTGCCAGCAGCCAAGGGACAGGGGGAAACACCGGGGAGCTGTTTTTT. Translating gives CASSQGTGGNTGELFF. The V gene is TRBV14, the J gene TRBJ2-2; 10 nucleotides agree with TRBD1. There are 16 residues in the CDR3. J was trimmed by 2 bases and V by 1 base; bases with no gene match: 1. Germline V gene sequence: CDR1 SGHDN, CDR2 FVKESK.

V gene TRBV4-1 combines with J gene TRBJ2-7, with TRBD2 as a possible D gene (5 bases). This CDR3 is built from 11 residues. With 0 bases removed from V and 12 bases from J, the gap between germline ends came to 9 bases. Germline V gives CDR1 MGHRA, CDR2 YSYEKL. The DNA of the CDR3 is TGCGCCAGCAGCCAAGACGGGGTTCTGTACTTC. Protein sequence: CASSQDGVLYF.

This clone was found a few times. The V gene is TRBV9, the J gene TRBJ2-3; 8 bases are shared with TRBD2. The V segment lost 2 bases and the J segment 6 bases; nucleotides outside the gene matches: 11. The V gene's germline CDR1 is SGDLS and CDR2 YYNGEE. The CDR3 loop spans 16 amino acids. CDR3 coding DNA: TGTGCCAGCAGCGTGGGACTAGGAGGACTAAAGGATACGCAGTATTTT. It encodes CASSVGLGGLKDTQYF. Full variable domain (rest looked up from reference TRBV9 and TRBJ2-3): DSGVTQTPKHLITATGQRVTLRCSPRSGDLSVYWYQQSLDQGLQFLIQYYNGEERAKGNILERFSAQQFPDLHSELNLSSLELGDSALYFCASSVGLGGLKDTQYFGPGTRLTVL.

The chain is built from TRBV3-1 (or the pseudogene TRBV3-2) and TRBJ2-7; 8 bases fit TRBD2. V gave up 0 bases and J gave up 2 bases; unmatched junction bases: 12. The germline V gene encodes CDR1 LGHDT and CDR2 YNNKEL (reference sequence). This CDR3 is 18 amino acids long. CDR3 protein: CASSQEAPGLGVTYEQYF. CDR3 bases: TGTGCCAGCAGCCAAGAGGCCCCGGGACTAGGGGTTACCTACGAGCAGTACTTC.

The CDR3 sequence is CASSLGGRGNEQFF. The CDR3 DNA sequence: TGTGCCAGCAGCTTAGGCGGCAGGGGGAATGAGCAGTTCTTC. J is TRBJ2-1 and V is TRBV7-7; TRBD1 matches at 7 bases. V shed 1 base, J shed 7 bases, and the junction held 4 bases outside the gene matches. From germline, CDR1 is SSHAT and CDR2 FNYEAQ (reference sequence). The CDR3 contains 14 residues.

The rearrangement uses TRBV27 and TRBJ1-5, with D perhaps matching TRBD1 (6 bases). Between the trimmed V and J ends, which lost 5 bases and 1 base, there was a span of 12 bases. Germline values: CDR1 MNHEY, CDR2 SMNVEV (reference sequence). The CDR3 extends over 15 amino acids. CDR3 loop: CASSLWTDSNQPQHF. The CDR3 bases are TGTGCCAGCAGTCTTTGGACAGACAGCAATCAGCCCCAGCATTTT.

V and J are TRBV10-3 and TRBJ2-7; possible D gene TRBD1, 8 bases. Trimming stripped 5 bases from V and 2 bases from J, with 22 bases between. This CDR3 has 17 amino acids. Germline loops: CDR1 ENHRY, CDR2 SYGVKD. The CDR3 is CAISTLGGTGGPYEQYF. CDR3 DNA: TGTGCCATCAGTACGTTGGGAGGGACAGGAGGTCCCTACGAGCAGTACTTC.

V usage is TRBV12-5 and J usage is TRBJ1-4; D remains unclear. Germline-derived CDR1 and CDR2 are LGHNT and FRNRAP. Trimming removed 5 bases at V and 3 bases at J, with 10 bases between. CDR3 length: 14 amino acids. The CDR3 sequence is CASGRDTSNEKLFF. The CDR3 DNA follows: TGTGCTAGTGGTAGAGACACGTCTAATGAAAAACTGTTTTTT.

This clone was observed a few times. J is TRBJ2-2 and V is TRBV7-2, with D perhaps TRBD1 (6 bases). Per germline, CDR1 SGHTA and CDR2 FQGNSA. V lost 4 bases and J lost 4, with 10 bases in between. The CDR3 is made up of 14 amino acids. CDR3 coding DNA: TGTGCCAGCAGCTCAGGACAGATCACCGGGGAGCTGTTTTTT. It is translated as CASSSGQITGELFF.

The chain links TRBV7-9 to TRBJ2-5; 11 bases align to TRBD2. CDR3 size: 14 residues. CDR1 is SEHNR, CDR2 FQNEAQ, per germline (reference sequence). V was pared by 1 base and J by 5 bases, with 0 bases of the junction left unmatched. CDR3 nucleotides: TGTGCCAGCAGCTTAGGGACTAGCGGGGAGACCCAGTACTTC. Translation: CASSLGTSGETQYF. Variable domain in full (rest from reference TRBV7-9 and TRBJ2-5): DTGVSQNPRHKITKRGQNVTFRCDPISEHNRLYWYRQTLGQGPEFLTYFQNEAQLEKSRLLSDRFSAERPKGSFSTLEIQRTEQGDSAMYLCASSLGTSGETQYFGPGTRLLVL.

This clone has just a few counts. CDR3 bases: TGTGCCAGCAGCTTGGCCCCCTTAACCTACGAGCAGTACTTC. Translated, it gives CASSLAPLTYEQYF. The chain carries TRBV5-4 and TRBJ2-7; D call uncertain. Germline V gives CDR1 SGHNT, CDR2 YYREEE (reference sequence). The CDR3 covers 14 residues. V was clipped by 0 bases and J by 2 bases, with 9 bases between them.

The V gene is TRBV19, the J gene TRBJ2-7, with 7 positions matching TRBD1. The CDR3 contains 12 residues. Trimming removed 9 bases from V and 3 bases from J; junction bases left unmatched: 5. The germline gives CDR1 LNHDA, CDR2 SQIVND (reference sequence). DNA of the CDR3: TGTGCCAGCCGGGACAGAGACTACGAGCAGTACTTC. It codes for CASRDRDYEQYF.

Remarks on this clone: The sample has other DNA sequences that encode this CDR3 too. The chain uses TRBV30 and TRBJ1-2; a weak D match, TRBD1 (5 bases). The CDR3 has 13 amino acids. Trimming removed 0 bases from V and 5 bases from J, with 10 bases in between. CDR1 and CDR2 (germline): GTSNPN, SVGIG (reference sequence). The CDR3 protein is CAWSVGQGYGYTF. CDR3 DNA sequence: TGTGCCTGGAGTGTAGGGCAGGGTTATGGCTACACCTTC.

This CDR3 reads CASSYSGGTGETQYF. The CDR3 nucleotides read TGTGCCAGCAGTTACTCTGGCGGGACAGGGGAGACCCAGTACTTC. The chain recombines TRBV6-5 with TRBJ2-5; the match to TRBD1 covers 9 bases. V shed 0 bases and J 5 bases; nucleotides not matched to a gene: 4. The germline V gene has CDR1 MNHEY and CDR2 SVGAGI. The CDR3 covers 15 residues.

The chain couples TRBV7-2 to TRBJ1-4; D remains unclear. The CDR3 runs to 13 residues. Deletions cut 1 base from V and 5 bases from J, with 5 bases between. Germline V gene sequence: CDR1 SGHTA, CDR2 FQGNSA. The CDR3 nucleotides read TGTGCCAGCAGCTTAGTGGAGAATGAAAAACTGTTTTTT. Its protein is CASSLVENEKLFF. The whole variable domain, filled in from reference TRBV7-2 and TRBJ1-4, reads GAGVSQSPSNKVTEKGKDVELRCDPISGHTALYWYRQSLGQGLEFLIYFQGNSAPDKSGLPSDRFSAERTGGSVSTLTIQRTQQEDSAVYLCASSLVENEKLFFGSGTQLSVL.

This chain joins TRBV7-3 and TRBJ1-6; 7 nucleotides line up with TRBD1. With V trimmed by 5 bases and J by 6 bases, 4 bases remained unmatched. Germline V CDR1 and CDR2: SGHTA, FQGTGA. There are 14 residues in the CDR3. CDR3 sequence: CASSPGTANSPLHF. CDR3 nucleotide sequence: TGTGCCAGCAGCCCCGGGACAGCTAATTCACCCCTCCACTTT.